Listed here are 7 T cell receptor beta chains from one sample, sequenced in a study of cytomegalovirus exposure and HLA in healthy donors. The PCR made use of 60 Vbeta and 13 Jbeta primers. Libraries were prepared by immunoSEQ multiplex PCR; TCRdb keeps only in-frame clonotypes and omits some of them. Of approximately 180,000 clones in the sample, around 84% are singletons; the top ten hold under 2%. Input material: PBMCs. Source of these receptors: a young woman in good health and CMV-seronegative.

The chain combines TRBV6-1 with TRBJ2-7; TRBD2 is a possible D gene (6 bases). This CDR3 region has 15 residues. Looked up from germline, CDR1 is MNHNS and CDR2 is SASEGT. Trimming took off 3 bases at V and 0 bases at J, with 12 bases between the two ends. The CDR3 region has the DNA TGTGCCAGCAGTGACGCCGACGGGAGCTCCTACGAGCAGTACTTC. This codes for CASSDADGSSYEQYF.

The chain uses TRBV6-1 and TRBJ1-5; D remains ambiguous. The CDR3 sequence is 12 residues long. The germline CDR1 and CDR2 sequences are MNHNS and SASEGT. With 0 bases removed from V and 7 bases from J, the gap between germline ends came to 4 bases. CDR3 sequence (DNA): TGTGCCAGCAGTGAAGCCAAACAGCCCCAGCATTTT. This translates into CASSEAKQPQHF.

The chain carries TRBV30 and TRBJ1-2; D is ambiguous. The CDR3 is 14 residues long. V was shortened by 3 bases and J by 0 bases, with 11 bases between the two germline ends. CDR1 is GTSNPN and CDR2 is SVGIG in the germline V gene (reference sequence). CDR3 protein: CAWRTGLANYGYTF. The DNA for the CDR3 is TGTGCCTGGAGGACGGGTTTAGCTAACTATGGCTACACCTTC. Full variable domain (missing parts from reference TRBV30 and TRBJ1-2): SQTIHQWPATLVQPVGSPLSLECTVEGTSNPNLYWYRQAAGRGLQLLFYSVGIGQISSEVPQNLSASRPQDRQFILSSKKLLLSDSGFYLCAWRTGLANYGYTFGSGTRLTVV.

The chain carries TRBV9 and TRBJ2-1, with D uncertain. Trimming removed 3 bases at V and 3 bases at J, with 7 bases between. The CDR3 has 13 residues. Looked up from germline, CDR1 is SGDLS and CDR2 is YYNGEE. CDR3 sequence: CASSGPGYNEQFF. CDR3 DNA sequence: TGTGCCAGCAGCGGCCCCGGCTACAATGAGCAGTTCTTC.

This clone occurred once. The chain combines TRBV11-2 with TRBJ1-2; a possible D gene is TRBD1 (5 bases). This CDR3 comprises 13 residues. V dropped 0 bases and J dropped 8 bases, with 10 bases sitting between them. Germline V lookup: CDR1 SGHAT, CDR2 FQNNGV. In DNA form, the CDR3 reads TGTGCCAGCAGCTTAGATCAGGGCAGAGGCTACACCTTC. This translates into CASSLDQGRGYTF.

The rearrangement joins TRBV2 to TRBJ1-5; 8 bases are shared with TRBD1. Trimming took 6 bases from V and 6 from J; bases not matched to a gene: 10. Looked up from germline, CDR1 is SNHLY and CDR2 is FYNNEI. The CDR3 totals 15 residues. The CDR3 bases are TGTGCCAGCAGCGCCTCGACAGGGGTGGGTCAGCCCCAGCATTTT. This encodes CASSASTGVGQPQHF.

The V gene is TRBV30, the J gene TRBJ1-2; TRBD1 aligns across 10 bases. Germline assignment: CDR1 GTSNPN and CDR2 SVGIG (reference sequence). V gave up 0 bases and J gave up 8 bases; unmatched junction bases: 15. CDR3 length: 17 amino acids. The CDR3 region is CAWSVYSLSDRGKGYTF. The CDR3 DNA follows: TGTGCCTGGAGTGTATACTCCCTATCGGACAGGGGGAAGGGCTACACCTTC.